This T cell receptor beta chain was recovered during a study of blood T cell repertoires in COVID-19. Study-wide background: Spain, Italy and the United States supplied samples that represented acute and convalescent COVID-19.

This table comes from immunoSEQ multiplex PCR, and its TCRdb copy is limited to in-frame clones, with some not included. The sample records 490,000 or so clones, approximately 88% being singletons. From germline, CDR1 is SGHRS and CDR2 YFSETQ. The CDR3 runs to 14 residues. Trimming pared 4 bases from V and 0 bases from J, leaving 10 bases between. The clonotype was recovered from a woman aged 40 to 50 who had recovered from COVID-19. The genes are TRBV5-1 and TRBJ1-1; D is perhaps TRBD1 (5 bases). What was sequenced was PBMCs or T cells enriched from blood (not recorded which). CDR3 sequence (DNA): TGCGCCAGCAGCCAAGACAGCCTGAACACTGAAGCTTTCTTT. Translated, it gives CASSQDSLNTEAFF.